The clone carrying this T cell receptor (beta chain) has at least ten counts. Generated by immunoSEQ multiplex PCR, the TCRdb table keeps only in-frame clones and is missing some. The sample lists approximately 87,000 clones, about 61% occurring once. The CDR3 extends over 15 amino acids. Germline V gives CDR1 MRHNA, CDR2 SNTAGT. V trimming: 3 bases; J trimming: 2 bases; junction bases outside the gene matches: 3. The entry originates in a study of shared clonotypes between healthy human individuals. The rearrangement links TRBV6-4 to TRBJ2-1; the match to TRBD2 covers 8 bases. The clonotype comes from a man under 40 in good health. The sample taken for sequencing was memory CD8+ T cells sorted from blood. Stated subset: CD45RO+ cells pooled with CCR7-negative TemRA cells. The CDR3 sequence is CASSEKAGAYNEQFF. The CDR3 DNA follows: TGTGCCAGCAGTGAAAAAGCGGGGGCCTACAATGAGCAGTTCTTC.